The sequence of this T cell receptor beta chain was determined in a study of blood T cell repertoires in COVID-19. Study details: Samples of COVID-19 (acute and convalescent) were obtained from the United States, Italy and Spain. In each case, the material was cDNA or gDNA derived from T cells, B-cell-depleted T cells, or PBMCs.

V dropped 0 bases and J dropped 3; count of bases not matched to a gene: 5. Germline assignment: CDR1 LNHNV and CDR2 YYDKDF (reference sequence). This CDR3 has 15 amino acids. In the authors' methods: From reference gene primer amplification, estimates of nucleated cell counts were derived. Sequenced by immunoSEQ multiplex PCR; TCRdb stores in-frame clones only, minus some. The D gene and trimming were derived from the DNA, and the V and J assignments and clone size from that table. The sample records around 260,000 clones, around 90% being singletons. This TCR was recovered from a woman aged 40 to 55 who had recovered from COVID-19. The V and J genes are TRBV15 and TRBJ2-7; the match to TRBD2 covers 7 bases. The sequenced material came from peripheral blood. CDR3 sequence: CATSRDLSGNYEQYF. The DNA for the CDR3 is TGTGCCACCAGCAGAGATTTAAGCGGGAACTACGAGCAGTACTTC. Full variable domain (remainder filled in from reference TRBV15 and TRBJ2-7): DAMVIQNPRYQVTQFGKPVTLSCSQTLNHNVMYWYQQKSSQAPKLLFHYYDKDFNNEADTPDNFQSRRPNTSFCFLDIRSPGLGDTAMYLCATSRDLSGNYEQYFGPGTRLTVT.